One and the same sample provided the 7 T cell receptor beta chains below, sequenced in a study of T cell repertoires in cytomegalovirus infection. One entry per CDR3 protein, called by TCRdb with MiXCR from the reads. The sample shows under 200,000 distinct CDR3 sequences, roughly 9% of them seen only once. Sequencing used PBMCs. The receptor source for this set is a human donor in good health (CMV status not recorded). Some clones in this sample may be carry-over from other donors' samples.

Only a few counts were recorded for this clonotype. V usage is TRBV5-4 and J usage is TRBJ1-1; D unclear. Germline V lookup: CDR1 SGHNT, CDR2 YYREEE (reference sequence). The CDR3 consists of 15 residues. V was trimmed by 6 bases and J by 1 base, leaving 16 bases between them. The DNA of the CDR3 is TGTGCCAGCACCCTAACTTCCAGCAGGAACACTGAAGCTTTCTTT. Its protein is CASTLTSSRNTEAFF.

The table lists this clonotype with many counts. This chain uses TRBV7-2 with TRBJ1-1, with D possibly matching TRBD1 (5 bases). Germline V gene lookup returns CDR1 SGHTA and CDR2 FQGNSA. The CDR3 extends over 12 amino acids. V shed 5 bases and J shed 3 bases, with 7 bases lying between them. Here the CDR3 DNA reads TGTGCCAGCAGCGAAGGGGACACTGAAGCTTTCTTT. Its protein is CASSEGDTEAFF.

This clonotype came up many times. The DNA of the CDR3 is TGTGCCAGCAGTCGGGGAGAGGACACTGAAGCTTTCTTT. Translation: CASSRGEDTEAFF. The chain is built from TRBV12-3 or TRBV12-4 and TRBJ1-1; D remains ambiguous. Deletions cut 5 bases from V and 3 bases from J, with 10 bases between. This CDR3 region has 13 residues.

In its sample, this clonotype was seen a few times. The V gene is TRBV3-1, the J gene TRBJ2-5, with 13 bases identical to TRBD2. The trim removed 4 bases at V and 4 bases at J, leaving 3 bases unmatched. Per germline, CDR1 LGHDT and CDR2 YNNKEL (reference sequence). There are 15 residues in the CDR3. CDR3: CASSLRTSGRETQYF. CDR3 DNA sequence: TGTGCCAGCAGCCTCAGGACTAGCGGGAGAGAGACCCAGTACTTC.

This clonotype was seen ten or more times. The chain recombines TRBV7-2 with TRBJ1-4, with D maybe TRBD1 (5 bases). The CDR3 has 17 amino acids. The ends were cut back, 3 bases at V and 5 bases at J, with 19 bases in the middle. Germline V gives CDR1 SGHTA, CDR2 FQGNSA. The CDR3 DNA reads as TGTGCCAGCAGCTTCGGGCCCTCGACAGCCGGGAATGAAAAACTGTTTTTT. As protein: CASSFGPSTAGNEKLFF.

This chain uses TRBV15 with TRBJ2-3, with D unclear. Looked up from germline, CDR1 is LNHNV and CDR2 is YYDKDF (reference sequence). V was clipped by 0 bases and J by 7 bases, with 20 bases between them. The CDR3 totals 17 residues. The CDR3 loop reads CATSRDRDETPPYTQYF. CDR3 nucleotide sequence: TGTGCCACCAGCAGAGATCGAGACGAGACGCCACCCTATACGCAGTATTTT.

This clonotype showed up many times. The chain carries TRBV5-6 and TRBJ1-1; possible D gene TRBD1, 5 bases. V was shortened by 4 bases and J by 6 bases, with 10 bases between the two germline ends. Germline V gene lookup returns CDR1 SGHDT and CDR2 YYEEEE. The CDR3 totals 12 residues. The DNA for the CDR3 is TGTGCCAGCAGCCAGGGTTCCGCTGAAGCTTTCTTT. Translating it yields CASSQGSAEAFF.